The sequence of this TCR beta chain was determined in a study of blood T cell repertoires in COVID-19. Study overall: Italy, Spain and the United States were the sources of the convalescent and acute COVID-19 samples. Nucleic acid was either cDNA or gDNA, and it came from T cells, B-cell-depleted T cells, or PBMCs.

Original methodology: By means of reference gene primer amplification, nucleated cell counts were estimated. Clones were read by immunoSEQ multiplex PCR, and TCRdb kept only the in-frame ones, dropping some. That table is the source of V, J and clone size, and D and trimming were worked out from the DNA. The sample contains 150,000 to 200,000 clones, 80% to 85% of which appear only once. V trimming: 1 base; J trimming: 7 bases; junction bases outside the gene matches: 4. Germline CDR1 and CDR2: SEHNR and FQNEAQ (reference sequence). The CDR3 totals 14 residues. The sample consisted of peripheral blood. The sequence came from a human donor with acute or convalescent COVID-19. The donor label of this sample is uncertain. The V call is TRBV7-9, the J call TRBJ2-1, with 7 bases fitting TRBD1. DNA of the CDR3: TGTGCCAGCAGCTTAGAACAGGGGTTGAATGAGCAGTTCTTC. Its protein product is CASSLEQGLNEQFF.